The rows below give T cell receptor beta chains drawn from one sample of a study of T cell repertoires in cytomegalovirus infection. TCRdb reanalysed the reads using MiXCR and keeps one entry per CDR3 protein. The top ten clones hold about 4.5% of a sample with over 300,000 distinct CDR3 sequences, around 9.5% of them seen once. Material for sequencing was PBMCs. The source is a human donor in good health (CMV status not recorded). Some clones in this sample may be carry-over from other donors' samples. The CDR3 runs from the conserved cysteine through the conserved F or W. A D gene is named only where the DNA matches it firmly. Expanded clones get a size class; other rows say once, few or many, or leave the size out.

abundance	len	d_gene	v_gene	j_gene	CDR3aa	CDR3nt
many	14	-	TRBV9	TRBJ1-5	CASSYGQSDQPQHF	TGTGCCAGCAGTTACGGACAGTCTGACCAGCCCCAGCATTTT
-	16	-	TRBV19	TRBJ1-5	CASRGMEAGGNQPQHF	TGTGCCAGTAGGGGGATGGAGGCGGGAGGCAATCAGCCCCAGCATTTT
few	19	TRBD2	TRBV12-3/TRBV12-4	TRBJ2-2	CASRPRGLGQFANTGELFF	TGTGCCAGCAGACCCCGGGGACTAGGCCAATTTGCGAACACCGGGGAGCTGTTTTTT
many	15	TRBD1	TRBV28	TRBJ1-1	CASSDERQGSLEAFF	TGTGCCAGCAGTGACGAACGACAGGGTTCGCTCGAAGCTTTCTTT
few	16	-	TRBV28	TRBJ2-7	CASSFSIPGSMGEQYF	TGTGCCAGCAGTTTTTCGATCCCCGGATCCATGGGTGAGCAGTACTTC
-	15	-	TRBV18	TRBJ1-5	CASSSDRNSNQPQHF	TGTGCCAGCTCGTCGGACAGAAATAGCAATCAGCCCCAGCATTTT
once	15	-	TRBV15	TRBJ1-3	CATSSTHNPGNTLYF	TGTGCCACCAGCAGTACACACAACCCAGGAAACACCCTATATTTT
few	15	-	TRBV28	TRBJ1-5	CASSPGLHSNQPQHF	TGTGCCAGCAGTCCAGGACTGCATAGCAATCAGCCCCAGCATTTT
many	20	-	TRBV7-2	TRBJ1-5	CASSLGLGLPPGAYNQPQHF	TGTGCCAGCAGCTTAGGGTTGGGGCTGCCGCCTGGGGCTTACAATCAGCCCCAGCATTTT
few	18	TRBD2	TRBV12-3/TRBV12-4	TRBJ2-5	CASSHRTSVLAPKGTQYF	TGTGCCAGCAGTCACCGGACTAGCGTCCTCGCTCCGAAGGGGACCCAGTACTTC
few	14	TRBD1	TRBV12-3/TRBV12-4	TRBJ1-5	CASNRDSEAQPQHF	TGTGCCAGCAACCGGGACAGTGAAGCTCAGCCCCAGCATTTT
-	14	TRBD1	TRBV6-6	TRBJ2-1	CASSYSVTGGEQFF	TGTGCCAGCAGTTATAGTGTAACAGGGGGTGAGCAGTTCTTC
many	15	-	TRBV28	TRBJ2-4	CASSLFQGAKNIQYF	TGTGCCAGCAGTTTGTTTCAGGGAGCCAAAAACATTCAGTACTTC
many	14	-	TRBV27	TRBJ1-2	CASSSTGFNYGYTF	TGTGCCAGCAGTTCGACAGGATTCAACTATGGCTACACCTTC
-	14	-	TRBV12-3/TRBV12-4	TRBJ1-6	CASSNGLGNSPLHF	TGTGCCAGCAGTAACGGACTGGGAAATTCACCCCTCCACTTT
-	12	-	TRBV7-6	TRBJ1-1	CASSLGAPEAFF	TGTGCCAGCAGCTTAGGCGCCCCTGAAGCTTTCTTT
-	13	-	TRBV7-4	TRBJ1-2	CASSQDNNYGYTF	TGTGCCAGCAGCCAGGACAACAACTATGGCTACACCTTC
-	19	TRBD1	TRBV6-2/TRBV6-3	TRBJ2-1	CASSYFSTGGPFGDNEQFF	TGTGCCAGCAGTTACTTTTCGACAGGGGGCCCCTTTGGGGACAATGAGCAGTTCTTC
few	16	TRBD1	TRBV12-3/TRBV12-4	TRBJ1-3	CASSLHRGQGGNTIYF	TGTGCCAGCAGTTTACACAGGGGGCAAGGTGGAAACACCATATATTTT
-	16	TRBD1	TRBV7-6	TRBJ1-6	CASSLAFAGGRSPLHF	TGTGCCAGCAGCTTAGCCTTTGCAGGGGGACGCTCACCCCTCCACTTT
-	15	-	TRBV12-3/TRBV12-4	TRBJ1-3	CASSFGTGVGNTIYF	TGTGCCAGCAGCTTCGGAACGGGAGTCGGAAACACCATATATTTT
-	16	-	TRBV7-6	TRBJ1-5	CASSPKSDYSNQPQHF	TGTGCCAGCAGTCCTAAGTCGGATTATAGCAATCAGCCCCAGCATTTT
few	15	TRBD1	TRBV5-4	TRBJ2-1	CASSSRDRRMGEQFF	TGTGCCAGCAGTTCGAGGGACAGGAGAATGGGTGAGCAGTTCTTC
-	15	-	TRBV7-3	TRBJ2-1	CASSLGQRPVNEQFF	TGTGCCAGCAGCTTAGGGCAGAGACCCGTCAATGAGCAGTTCTTC
-	13	-	TRBV30	TRBJ1-6	CAWSDDHNSPLHF	TGTGCCTGGTCGGACGACCATAATTCACCCCTCCACTTT
-	15	-	TRBV6-1	TRBJ2-7	CASSYGGVVSYEQYF	TGTGCCAGCAGTTACGGGGGAGTGGTTAGCTACGAGCAGTACTTC
-	14	TRBD1	TRBV24-1	TRBJ2-2	CATSEQGAPGELFF	TGTGCCACCAGTGAACAGGGGGCACCCGGGGAGCTGTTTTTT
-	14	-	TRBV7-6	TRBJ2-2	CASSLNLDSGELFF	TGTGCCAGCAGCTTAAATCTGGACTCCGGGGAGCTGTTTTTT
many	12	-	TRBV11-3	TRBJ1-5	CASSLDEEPQHF	TGTGCCAGCAGCTTAGATGAGGAGCCCCAGCATTTT
many	15	-	TRBV12-3/TRBV12-4	TRBJ1-5	CASSLQRRLGQPQHF	TGTGCCAGCAGTTTACAGCGGAGGCTTGGTCAGCCCCAGCATTTT
few	13	-	TRBV6-6	TRBJ2-7	CASSYVNYYEQYF	TGTGCCAGCAGTTACGTGAACTACTACGAGCAGTACTTC
-	17	TRBD1	TRBV20-1	TRBJ1-4	CSAREGTGLTTNEKLFF	TGCAGTGCTAGAGAGGGGACAGGACTTACAACTAATGAAAAACTGTTTTTT
many	16	TRBD2	TRBV7-2	TRBJ2-1	CASSKVAGGPGNEQFF	TGTGCCAGCAGCAAAGTAGCGGGAGGGCCGGGGAATGAGCAGTTCTTC
many	11	-	TRBV7-2	TRBJ1-1	CASSQIREAFF	TGTGCCAGCAGCCAGATCCGGGAAGCTTTCTTT
few	13	TRBD1	TRBV29-1	TRBJ1-2	CSVTGDYNYGYTF	TGCAGCGTTACAGGGGACTATAACTATGGCTACACCTTC
many	16	TRBD1	TRBV20-1	TRBJ2-6	CSARGQGIAGANVLTF	TGCAGTGCTAGGGGACAGGGGATTGCTGGGGCCAACGTCCTGACTTTC
-	14	-	TRBV19	TRBJ2-7	CASRSPGEAYEQYF	TGTGCCAGTAGAAGTCCAGGGGAGGCCTACGAGCAGTACTTC
many	14	TRBD2	TRBV6-6	TRBJ2-6	CASLGLSGANVLTF	TGTGCCAGTCTGGGACTATCTGGGGCCAACGTCCTGACTTTC
-	11	-	TRBV12-3/TRBV12-4	TRBJ2-1	CASSTGTEQFF	TGTGCCAGCAGTACCGGGACAGAGCAGTTCTTC
-	14	-	TRBV19	TRBJ1-1	CASSIDAQNTEAFF	TGTGCCAGTAGTATAGATGCGCAGAACACTGAAGCTTTCTTT
many	14	-	TRBV7-2	TRBJ2-2	CASTITRDTGELFF	TGTGCCAGCACCATTACGAGGGACACCGGGGAGCTGTTTTTT
many	13	TRBD2	TRBV7-2	TRBJ2-1	CASSPGLAGQQFF	TGTGCCAGCAGCCCTGGACTAGCGGGGCAGCAGTTCTTC
-	14	TRBD1	TRBV25-1	TRBJ2-5	CASSPGQGAETQYF	TGTGCCAGCAGCCCCGGACAGGGGGCAGAGACCCAGTACTTC
few	16	TRBD2	TRBV10-3	TRBJ2-1	CAISGPTSGSLNEQFF	TGTGCCATCAGTGGACCGACTAGCGGGAGTCTCAATGAGCAGTTCTTC
-	13	-	TRBV4-2	TRBJ1-2	CARSLTGYDGYTF	TGTGCCAGAAGCCTCACAGGGTACGATGGCTACACCTTC
-	13	-	TRBV30	TRBJ2-7	CACMGSASYEQYF	TGTGCCTGTATGGGTAGCGCCTCCTACGAGCAGTACTTC
many	12	-	TRBV7-9	TRBJ2-3	CASSRPTDTQYF	TGTGCCAGCAGCAGACCCACAGATACGCAGTATTTT
many	14	-	TRBV14	TRBJ2-5	CASSQGKWSGTQYF	TGTGCCAGCAGCCAAGGAAAGTGGTCCGGGACCCAGTACTTC
many	16	-	TRBV7-8	TRBJ1-5	CASSALGGGRDQPQHF	TGTGCCAGCAGCGCCCTGGGGGGGGGGCGGGATCAGCCCCAGCATTTT
many	14	-	TRBV7-9	TRBJ2-3	CASRHGASTDTQYF	TGTGCCAGCAGACATGGGGCCAGCACAGATACGCAGTATTTT
many	13	-	TRBV28	TRBJ2-7	CASEGSSSYEQYF	TGTGCCAGCGAAGGGTCTTCCTCCTACGAGCAGTACTTC